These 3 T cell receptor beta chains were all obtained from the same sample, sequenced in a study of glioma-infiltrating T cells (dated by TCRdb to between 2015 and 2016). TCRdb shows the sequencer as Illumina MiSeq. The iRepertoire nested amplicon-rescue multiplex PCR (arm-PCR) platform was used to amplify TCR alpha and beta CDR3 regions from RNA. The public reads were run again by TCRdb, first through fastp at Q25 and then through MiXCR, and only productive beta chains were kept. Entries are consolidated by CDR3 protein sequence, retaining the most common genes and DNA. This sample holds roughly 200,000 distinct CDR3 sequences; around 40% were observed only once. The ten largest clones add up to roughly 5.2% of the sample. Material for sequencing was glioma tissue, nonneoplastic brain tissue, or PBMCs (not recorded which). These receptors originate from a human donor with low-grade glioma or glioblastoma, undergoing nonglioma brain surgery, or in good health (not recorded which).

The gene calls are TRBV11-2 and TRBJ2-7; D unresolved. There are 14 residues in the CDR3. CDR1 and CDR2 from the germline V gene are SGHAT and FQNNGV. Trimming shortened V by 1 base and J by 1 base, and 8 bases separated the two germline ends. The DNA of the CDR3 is TGTGCCAGCAGCTTAGTTTCCAGATCCTACGAGCAGTACTTC. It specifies CASSLVSRSYEQYF. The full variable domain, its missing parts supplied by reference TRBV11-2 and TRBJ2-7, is EAGVAQSPRYKIIEKRQSVAFWCNPISGHATLYWYQQILGQGPKLLIQFQNNGVVDDSQLPKDRFSAERLKGVDSTLKIQPAKLEDSAVYLCASSLVSRSYEQYFGPGTRLTVT.

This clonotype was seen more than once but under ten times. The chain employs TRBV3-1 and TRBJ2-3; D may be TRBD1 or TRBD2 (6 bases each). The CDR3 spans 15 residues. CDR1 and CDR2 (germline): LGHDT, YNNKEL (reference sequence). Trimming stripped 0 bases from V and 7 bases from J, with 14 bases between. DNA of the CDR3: TGTGCCAGCAGCCAAGAGCCGGGGGCGCGACATACGCAGTATTTT. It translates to CASSQEPGARHTQYF.

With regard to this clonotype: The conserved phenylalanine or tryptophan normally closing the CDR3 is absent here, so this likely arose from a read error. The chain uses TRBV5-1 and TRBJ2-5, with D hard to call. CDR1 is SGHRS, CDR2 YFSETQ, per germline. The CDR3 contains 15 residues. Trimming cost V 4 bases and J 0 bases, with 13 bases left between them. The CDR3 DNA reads TGCGCCAGCAGCCCAGGTATTCGCGACCAAGAGACCCAGTACTCC. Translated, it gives CASSPGIRDQETQYS.